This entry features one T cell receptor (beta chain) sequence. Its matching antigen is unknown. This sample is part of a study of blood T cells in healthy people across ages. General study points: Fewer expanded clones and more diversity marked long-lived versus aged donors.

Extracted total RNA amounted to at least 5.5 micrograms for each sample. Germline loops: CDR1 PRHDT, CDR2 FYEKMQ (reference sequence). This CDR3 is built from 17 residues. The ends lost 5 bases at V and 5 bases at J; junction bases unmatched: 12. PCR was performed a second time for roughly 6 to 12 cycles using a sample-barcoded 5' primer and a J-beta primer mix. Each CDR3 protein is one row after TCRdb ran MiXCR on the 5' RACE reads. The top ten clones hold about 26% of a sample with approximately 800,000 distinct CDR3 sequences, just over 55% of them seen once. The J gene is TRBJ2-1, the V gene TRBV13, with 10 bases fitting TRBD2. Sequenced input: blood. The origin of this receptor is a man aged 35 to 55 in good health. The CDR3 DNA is TGTGCCAGCAGCCTCGGGACTAGCGCTGCCCGGGACAATGAGCAGTTCTTC. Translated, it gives CASSLGTSAARDNEQFF.